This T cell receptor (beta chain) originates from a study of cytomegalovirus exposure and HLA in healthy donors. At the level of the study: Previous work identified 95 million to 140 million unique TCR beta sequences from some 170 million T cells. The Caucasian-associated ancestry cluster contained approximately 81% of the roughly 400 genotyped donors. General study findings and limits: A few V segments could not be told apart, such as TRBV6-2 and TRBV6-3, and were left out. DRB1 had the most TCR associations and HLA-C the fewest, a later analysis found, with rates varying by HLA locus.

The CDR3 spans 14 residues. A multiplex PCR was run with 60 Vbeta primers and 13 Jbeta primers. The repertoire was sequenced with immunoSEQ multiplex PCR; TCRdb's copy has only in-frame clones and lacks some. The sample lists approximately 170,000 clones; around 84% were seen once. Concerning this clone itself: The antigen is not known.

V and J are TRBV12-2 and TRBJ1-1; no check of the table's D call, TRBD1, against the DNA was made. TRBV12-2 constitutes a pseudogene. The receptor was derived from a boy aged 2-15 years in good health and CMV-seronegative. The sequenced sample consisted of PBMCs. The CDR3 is CASRRDRGGTEAFF. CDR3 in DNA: TGTGCAAGTCGCCGCGACAGGGGGGGCACTGAAGCTTTCTTT.